Below, 8 T cell receptor beta chains from the same sample are listed, as sequenced in a study of cytomegalovirus exposure and HLA in healthy donors. The study ran its PCR with 60 Vbeta and 13 Jbeta primers. TCRdb keeps only in-frame clones here, not all; method: immunoSEQ multiplex PCR. The repertoire includes 150,000 or so clones, around 79% of them detected once, and 2.5% to 3.5% sits in the top ten. The sample was PBMCs. All receptors come from a middle-aged man in good health and CMV-seropositive.

In the case of this clone: One end of the junction is discordant with germline, which a read error may explain. This chain links TRBV7-9 with TRBJ1-5; a weak D match, TRBD1 (5 bases). Germline V lookup: CDR1 SEHNR, CDR2 FQNEAQ (reference sequence). The CDR3 length is 11 residues. CDR3 sequence (DNA): TGTTCCAGCAGTTCCCAGGGGCCCCAGCATTTT. Its protein product is CSSSSQGPQHF.

The J gene is TRBJ2-7, the V gene TRBV19, with D tentatively TRBD2 (5 bases). Germline V gene sequence: CDR1 LNHDA, CDR2 SQIVND (reference sequence). This CDR3 contains 15 residues. Trimming cost V 6 bases and J 3 bases, with 18 bases left between them. The CDR3 DNA reads as TGTGCCAGTAGCAACTTGGCTTTGGGGAGCTACGAGCAGTACTTC. This sequence encodes CASSNLALGSYEQYF.

The chain links TRBV27 to TRBJ2-7; tentatively, D is TRBD2 (5 bases). The CDR3 is 15 amino acids. V gave up 6 bases and J gave up 5 bases, with 20 bases separating them. Germline V gives CDR1 MNHEY, CDR2 SMNVEV (reference sequence). CDR3: CASRSRLTSPDEQYF. The CDR3 DNA sequence: TGTGCCAGCAGGAGTCGACTAACCAGTCCCGACGAGCAGTACTTC.

This chain connects TRBV19 to TRBJ2-4, with 11 positions matching TRBD2. The CDR3 runs 15 residues. V lost 3 bases and J lost 8; bases outside the gene matches: 6. Germline V gives CDR1 LNHDA, CDR2 SQIVND (reference sequence). The CDR3 DNA follows: TGTGCCAGTAGTATGACTAGCGGGACATGGGACATTCAGTACTTC. It specifies CASSMTSGTWDIQYF.

J is TRBJ2-5 and V is TRBV6-1; perhaps TRBD1 as D (7 bases). The germline gives CDR1 MNHNS, CDR2 SASEGT. This CDR3 region has 14 residues. V was clipped by 4 bases and J by 4 bases, with 13 bases between them. The CDR3 sequence: CASSGGGGRETQYF. The DNA of the CDR3 is TGTGCCAGCAGTGGTGGAGGGGGCAGAGAGACCCAGTACTTC.

The chain recombines TRBV7-3 with TRBJ2-2; 7 nucleotides line up with TRBD2. This CDR3 has 16 amino acids. Germline CDR1 reads SGHTA; CDR2 reads FQGTGA. With V trimmed by 3 bases and J by 4 bases, 8 bases remained unmatched. The CDR3 sequence is CASSFSAGVATGELFF. As DNA, the CDR3 is TGTGCCAGCAGCTTCTCTGCGGGGGTCGCCACCGGGGAGCTGTTTTTT.

CDR3 residues: CASNRGGGSTEAFF. In DNA form, the CDR3 reads TGTGCCAGCAACAGGGGTGGGGGTAGCACTGAAGCTTTCTTT. This chain uses TRBV6-5 with TRBJ1-1; 7 bases match TRBD1. V was clipped by 7 bases and J by 4 bases; unmatched bases: 9. The CDR3 is 14 amino acids. Per germline, CDR1 MNHEY and CDR2 SVGAGI.

The chain carries TRBV7-2 and TRBJ2-7; tentatively, D is TRBD1 (6 bases). The CDR3 is 15 amino acids. V was shortened by 1 base and J by 0 bases, with 10 bases between the two germline ends. Germline values: CDR1 SGHTA, CDR2 FQGNSA. This chain's CDR3 is CASSLGATGSYEQYF. The CDR3 DNA reads as TGTGCCAGCAGCTTAGGGGCGACAGGCTCCTACGAGCAGTACTTC.